The 2 T cell receptor beta chains below come from one sample, sequenced in a study of blood T cell repertoires in COVID-19. Sequencing used immunoSEQ multiplex PCR; TCRdb keeps in-frame clones, though not all of them. The sample consists of under 250,000 clones, 75% to 85% of them appearing once. Sample: peripheral blood. The receptors were gathered from a woman in her seventies with acute or convalescent COVID-19.

The chain combines TRBV5-1 with TRBJ2-3; TRBD1 is a possible D gene (5 bases). The CDR3 spans 14 residues. The ends were cut back, 4 bases at V and 2 bases at J, with 11 bases in the middle. The V gene's germline CDR1 is SGHRS and CDR2 YFSETQ. In nucleotides, the CDR3 is TGCGCCAGCAGCCCGGTGACAGACACAGATACGCAGTATTTT. Protein: CASSPVTDTDTQYF.

The chain is built from TRBV15 and TRBJ2-7; D gene uncertain. Germline CDR1 is LNHNV and CDR2 is YYDKDF (reference sequence). V shed 5 bases and J shed 0 bases, with 5 bases lying between them. The CDR3 runs to 12 residues. CDR3 coding DNA: TGTGCCACCAGCCCAAACTCCTACGAGCAGTACTTC. Its translation is CATSPNSYEQYF.